These T cell receptor beta chains were read from a single sample in a study of shared clonotypes between healthy human individuals. Some clones are missing from TCRdb's copy, which holds only in-frame ones; the method was immunoSEQ multiplex PCR. Counted here are some 530,000 clones, 81% occurring once; the ten biggest clones make up roughly 13%. Sequencing used PBMCs. The receptors here all came from a woman in her 40s in good health. Some clones in this sample may be carry-over from other donors' samples. Each CDR3 is given with its conserved first and last residue. A D gene is named only where the DNA matches it firmly. The size field is filled for only some rows; it gives once, few, many or a size class.

TRBJ2-1 | . | TRBV4-3 | TRBD2 | TGCGCCAGCAGCCGCGTCGGGACTAGCGCGTACAATGAGCAGTTCTTC | CASSRVGTSAYNEQFF
TRBJ2-7 | . | TRBV9 | . | TGTGCCAGCAGCGTAGGTTCGGCTAGCGTCTCCTACGAGCAGTACTTC | CASSVGSASVSYEQYF
TRBJ2-7 | once | TRBV2 | TRBD1 | TGTGCCAGCAGTGAAGCGAAGGGACAGGGCCTCTACGAGCAGTACTTC | CASSEAKGQGLYEQYF
TRBJ2-1 | . | TRBV4-1 | . | TGCGCCAGCAGCCATTTGATAGCAACCTACAATGAGCAGTTCTTC | CASSHLIATYNEQFF
TRBJ2-2 | . | TRBV15 | . | TGTGCCACCAGCAGAGATTCTTTCACAGGCAGGTCCGGGGAGCTGTTTTTT | CATSRDSFTGRSGELFF
TRBJ2-1 | . | TRBV6-6 | TRBD2 | TGTGCCAGCAGGCTAGCGGGGACCTACAATGAGCAGTTCTTC | CASRLAGTYNEQFF
TRBJ1-1 | . | TRBV9 | TRBD1 | TGTGCCAGCAGCGAGGGACAGGGTGAAGCTTTCTTT | CASSEGQGEAFF
TRBJ1-4 | . | TRBV5-1 | TRBD1 | TGCGCCAGCAGCGACAGGGGGCAGGAAAAACTGTTTTTT | CASSDRGQEKLFF
TRBJ2-5 | . | TRBV6-1 | . | TGTGCCAGCAGCTGGGGTGCTCAAGAGACCCAGTACTTC | CASSWGAQETQYF
TRBJ2-3 | . | TRBV10-3 | TRBD1 | TGTGCCATCAGGGGGGGACAGGGGGCGACAGATACGCAGTATTTT | CAIRGGQGATDTQYF
TRBJ1-1 | . | TRBV7-2 | TRBD1 | TGTGCCAGCAGCCCACAGGGGCGGGGGAACACTGAAGCTTTCTTT | CASSPQGRGNTEAFF
TRBJ1-2 | once | TRBV5-1 | . | TGCGCCAGCAGCTCAGAGACGGTTAACTATGGCTACACCTTC | CASSSETVNYGYTF
TRBJ1-4 | . | TRBV7-2 | . | TGTGCCAGCAGCTTAAGTTATGAAAAACTGTTTTTT | CASSLSYEKLFF
TRBJ2-2 | many | TRBV5-1 | . | TGCGCCAGCAGCCCATCTACAACGAACACCGGGGAGCTGTTTTTT | CASSPSTTNTGELFF
TRBJ2-7 | . | TRBV5-1 | . | TGCGCCAGCAGCTTGGAGCCTCCAGACAGGCCCCCTATCAAGCAGTACTTC | CASSLEPPDRPPIKQYF
TRBJ2-5 | . | TRBV10-1 | . | TGCGCCAGCAGTGACTCCCTTGCGGGAGAGACCCAGTACTTC | CASSDSLAGETQYF
TRBJ2-7 | . | TRBV28 | . | TGTGCCAGCAGTACTACTAGCAACGAGCAGTACTTC | CASSTTSNEQYF
TRBJ2-7 | . | TRBV15 | . | TGTACCACCAGCAGAGACAGGGACTGGGGAGCGGGACCACATCGGTACGAGCAGTACTTC | CTTSRDRDWGAGPHRYEQYF
TRBJ2-7 | many | TRBV4-3 | . | TGCGCCAGCAGCCAAGATTGGGGGATAGAGCAGTACTTC | CASSQDWGIEQYF
TRBJ1-1 | once | TRBV2 | . | TGTGCCAGCAGTGATAAGGTAGACACTGAGGCTTTCTTT | CASSDKVDTEAFF
TRBJ1-1 | . | TRBV6-5 | TRBD1 | TGTGCCAGCAGCCCAGACAGGGTTGTCCCTGAAGCTTTCTTT | CASSPDRVVPEAFF
TRBJ2-5 | . | TRBV19 | . | TGTGCCAGTAGCTCGGGACTCAAGCGTGAGACCCAGTACTTC | CASSSGLKRETQYF
TRBJ1-2 | . | TRBV10-3 | TRBD1 | TGTGCCATCAAAGCTGACAGGGCCGGGGAGGGCTACACCTTC | CAIKADRAGEGYTF
TRBJ2-1 | . | TRBV6-5 | . | TGTGCCAGCAGCAGCCTCTGGGGGTACAATGAGCAGTTCTTC | CASSSLWGYNEQFF
TRBJ2-3 | . | TRBV28 | . | TGTGCCAGCAGCAGGGATAGCGCCAGCACAGATACGCAGTATTTT | CASSRDSASTDTQYF
TRBJ2-4 | . | TRBV7-2 | . | TGTGCCAGCAGCTGGGGACCGACCAAAAACATTCAGTACTTC | CASSWGPTKNIQYF
TRBJ2-7 | . | TRBV6-1 | TRBD1 | TGTGCCAGCAGTCCTACAGGGGTGCTCTACGAGCAGTACTTC | CASSPTGVLYEQYF
TRBJ2-5 | . | TRBV11-3 | TRBD2 | TGTGCCAGCAGCTTAGGAGGGAGGGAAGAAGAGACCCAGTACTTC | CASSLGGREEETQYF
TRBJ1-5 | . | TRBV4-1 | . | TGCGCCAGCAGCCAAAAGACAGGTGGGCAGCCCCAGCATTTT | CASSQKTGGQPQHF
TRBJ2-3 | . | TRBV9 | . | TGTGCCAGCAGCGTACCCGGGACAGATACGCAGTATTTT | CASSVPGTDTQYF
TRBJ1-2 | . | TRBV28 | . | TGTGCCAGCAGTTTAGCCAGGGACTATGGCTACACCTTC | CASSLARDYGYTF
TRBJ2-1 | . | TRBV4-2 | . | TGTGCCAGCAGCCGTCAACTAGGAATCGATGAGCAGTTCTTC | CASSRQLGIDEQFF
TRBJ2-5 | . | TRBV18 | . | TGTGCCAGCTCACCATCGGGGGAAGAGACCCAGTACTTC | CASSPSGEETQYF
TRBJ2-7 | . | TRBV18 | . | TGTGCCAGCTCACCCTCTTCACAGGGTGTTGTAGAGCAGTACTTC | CASSPSSQGVVEQYF
TRBJ2-1 | . | TRBV7-8 | . | TGTGCCAGCAGCCCAGTACAGGGTTCCCACAATGAGCAGTTCTTC | CASSPVQGSHNEQFF
TRBJ2-1 | . | TRBV28 | TRBD1 | TGTGCCAGCAGTCCCACCGACAGGGATGAGCAGTTCTTC | CASSPTDRDEQFF
TRBJ2-3 | . | TRBV7-9 | . | TGTGCCAGCAGCTTAAGGGCGGGTACCACAGATACGCAGTATTTT | CASSLRAGTTDTQYF
TRBJ2-3 | . | TRBV15 | . | TGTGCCACCAGCAGAGATGCTTCGACAGATACGCAGTATTTT | CATSRDASTDTQYF
TRBJ2-7 | . | TRBV18 | TRBD2 | TGTGCCAGCTCACCGGGGGGGGGACCCCACGAGCAGTACTTC | CASSPGGGPHEQYF
TRBJ2-2 | . | TRBV2 | TRBD2 | TGTGCCAGCAGTGAATGGGGCACGTGGGAGGGGACCGGGGAGCTGTTTTTT | CASSEWGTWEGTGELFF
TRBJ2-1 | . | TRBV7-2 | TRBD2 | TGTGCCAGCAGATTTCCGGGACTAGCCTACAATGAGCAGTTCTTC | CASRFPGLAYNEQFF
TRBJ2-5 | . | TRBV6-5 | . | TGTGCCAGCAGTAACCAAGAGACCCAGTACTTC | CASSNQETQYF
TRBJ2-7 | few | TRBV18 | . | TGTGCCAGCTCAAAGGACTACGAGCAGTACTTC | CASSKDYEQYF
TRBJ1-2 | once | TRBV6-6 | TRBD1 | TGTGCCAGCAGTCAGACAGGGGACTATGGCTACACCTTC | CASSQTGDYGYTF
TRBJ2-3 | . | TRBV7-3 | . | TGTGCCAGCAGCTTAACGCGAGACAAAGGCACAGATACGCAGTATTTT | CASSLTRDKGTDTQYF
TRBJ2-7 | . | TRBV18 | . | TGTGCCAGCTCACCAGGATCGGGCTACGAGCAGTACTTC | CASSPGSGYEQYF
TRBJ1-2 | . | TRBV15 | TRBD1 | TGTGCCACCAGCAGAGCCCAAAGACAGGGTGGCGGCTACACCTTC | CATSRAQRQGGGYTF
TRBJ2-7 | . | TRBV6-5 | TRBD2 | TGTGCCAGCAGTTACCCCGGGGGGAGGGGCGGGGGCGAGCAGTACTTC | CASSYPGGRGGGEQYF
TRBJ1-1 | . | TRBV7-2 | . | TGTGCCAGCAGCTTAGTGGCAGGGAGGGCTAGTACTGAAGCTTTCTTT | CASSLVAGRASTEAFF
TRBJ1-2 | once | TRBV2 | . | TGTGCCAGTAGGTATGGCTACACCTTC | CASRYGYTF
TRBJ2-1 | . | TRBV7-3 | TRBD2 | TGTGCCAGCAGCTTCATGACTAGCGGGAGGAACAATGAGCAGTTCTTC | CASSFMTSGRNNEQFF
TRBJ1-2 | . | TRBV30 | . | TGTGCCTGGAGTGTCCCCGCAGGGTGGCCTGGCTACACCTTC | CAWSVPAGWPGYTF
TRBJ2-1 | . | TRBV7-3 | TRBD1 | TGTGCCAGCAGCGGGGACGGACAGGGTCGGCAGTTCTTC | CASSGDGQGRQFF
TRBJ1-2 | . | TRBV7-9 | . | TGTGCCAGCAGCTTATACCCAGGGAGGGCGAACTATGGCTACACCTTC | CASSLYPGRANYGYTF
TRBJ1-5 | . | TRBV18 | TRBD1 | TGTGCCAGCTCACCCCGGACAGGGGCGGATCAGCCCCAGCATTTT | CASSPRTGADQPQHF
TRBJ2-1 | . | TRBV30 | TRBD1 | TGTGCCTGGAGAGTCCGGACAGGCTACAATGAGCAGTTCTTC | CAWRVRTGYNEQFF
TRBJ1-2 | . | TRBV11-2 | . | TGTGCCAGCAGCTTAGATGCAGGGAACTATGGCTACACCTTC | CASSLDAGNYGYTF
TRBJ2-1 | . | TRBV5-1 | . | TGCGCCAGCAGCTCGACCGGGCCTACCTACAATGAGCAGTTCTTC | CASSSTGPTYNEQFF
TRBJ2-7 | . | TRBV7-9 | TRBD1 | TGTGCCAGCAGCCCGGGACAGAAATCCTACGAGCAGTACTTC | CASSPGQKSYEQYF